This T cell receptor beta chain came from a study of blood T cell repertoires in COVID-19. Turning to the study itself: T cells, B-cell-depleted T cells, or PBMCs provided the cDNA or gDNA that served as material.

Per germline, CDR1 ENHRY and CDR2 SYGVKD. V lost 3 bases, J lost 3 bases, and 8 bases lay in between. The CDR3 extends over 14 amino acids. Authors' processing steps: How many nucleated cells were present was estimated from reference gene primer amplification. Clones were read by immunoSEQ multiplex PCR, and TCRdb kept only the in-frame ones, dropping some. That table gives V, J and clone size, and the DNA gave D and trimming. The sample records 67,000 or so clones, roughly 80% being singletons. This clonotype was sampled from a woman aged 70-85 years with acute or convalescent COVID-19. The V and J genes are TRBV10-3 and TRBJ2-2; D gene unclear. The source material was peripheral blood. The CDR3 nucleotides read TGTGCCATCAGTGATAGCCGGGACACCGGGGAGCTGTTTTTT. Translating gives CAISDSRDTGELFF.